This T cell receptor beta chain was captured by sequencing in a study of cytomegalovirus exposure and HLA in healthy donors. Study in general: Previous work identified 100 million or so unique TCR beta sequences from about 179 million T cells.

Findings and limits, study-wide: In a later analysis, productive TCRs from donors in an Asian-associated ancestry cluster reportedly carried fewer N-insertions than the cohort mean. Generally TCR sequences proved uncommon, though certain public TCRs appeared in numerous donors. In a later analysis, across HLA loci, associated TCR counts were highest for DRB1, lowest for HLA-C.

Comment on this clone: Its antigen is undetermined.

The germline V and J ends were trimmed by 1 base and 1 base, with 9 bases remaining between them. The CDR3 runs 15 residues. Germline loops: CDR1 SGHTA, CDR2 FQGTGA. PCR was performed using 60 Vbeta and 13 Jbeta primers. Libraries were prepared by immunoSEQ multiplex PCR; TCRdb keeps only in-frame clonotypes and omits some of them. This table holds roughly 120,000 clones, 65% to 75% found once. Specimen: PBMCs. The chain recombines TRBV7-3 with TRBJ2-3; D is unresolved. The TCR originated in a man aged 25 to 40 in good health and CMV-seropositive. CDR3 in DNA: TGTGCCAGCAGCTTAAGTCCTACAGGCACAGATACGCAGTATTTT. Translating it yields CASSLSPTGTDTQYF.